This T cell receptor beta chain was retrieved from a study of T-cell reconstitution after alpha-beta-depleted transplantation in children. General study findings and limits: Reportedly, only several hundred clones from non-depleted graft cells drove alpha-beta T-cell counts at about two months. T-cell numbers and diversity, one year after transplant, stemmed largely from T cells that were newly produced.

Using unique molecular identifiers, the investigators prepared the TCRbeta library. One entry per CDR3 protein results from TCRdb running MiXCR on the PCR reads. The sample lists 90,000 to 100,000 distinct CDR3 sequences, about 22% occurring once. As concerns this clonotype: Its antigen is unidentified.

The CDR3 consists of 15 residues. With V trimmed by 6 bases and J by 1 base, 7 bases remained unmatched. Germline assignment: CDR1 DFQATT and CDR2 SNEGSKA (reference sequence). The rearrangement links TRBV20-1 to TRBJ2-7, with 12 bases that match TRBD2. The material was PBMCs, obtained before TCRalphabeta/CD19-depleted stem cell transplant. The sequence was collected from a boy under 10 years old with acute lymphoblastic leukemia, due to receive a stem cell transplant. CDR3 DNA sequence: TGCAGTGCCGGACCTAGCGGGAGGGGGTCCTACGAGCAGTACTTC. Amino acids: CSAGPSGRGSYEQYF.